The 16 T cell receptor beta chains listed next were all sequenced from one sample in a study of regulatory T cells in long-lasting Graves disease. Through Arm-PCR of CDR3 regions and iRepertoire HTBI primers, TCR beta libraries were built. TCRdb passed the multiplex PCR reads through MiXCR, listing each CDR3 protein once. This table has approximately 350,000 distinct CDR3 sequences, 15% to 20% appearing once. As to time point: newly diagnosed GD, antithyroid drugs for less than 3 months. PBMCs provided the RNA from which the TCR library was made. Another study also made use of these data, one on T cells in Graves' hyperthyroidism and ophthalmopathy.

Material: peripheral blood mononuclear cells (PBMCs), obtained at new diagnosis, from a patient treated with antithyroid drugs. Every receptor here comes from a woman younger than 35 with Graves disease.

This clonotype was picked up many times. The chain uses TRBV27 and TRBJ1-3, with D possibly matching TRBD1 (6 bases). V shed 2 bases and J shed 0 bases, with 11 bases lying between them. The CDR3 contains 16 residues. Per germline, CDR1 MNHEY and CDR2 SMNVEV (reference sequence). For the CDR3, the DNA is TGTGCCAGCAGTTTACTAGGGGGAAACTCTGGAAACACCATATATTTT. It translates to CASSLLGGNSGNTIYF.

This clonotype has a count of ten or more. The rearrangement uses TRBV6-1 and TRBJ1-5; D not certain. Trimming removed 6 bases at V and 1 base at J, with 13 bases between. There are 15 residues in the CDR3. Looked up from germline, CDR1 is MNHNS and CDR2 is SASEGT. CDR3 nucleotide sequence: TGTGCCAGCAGCCCTAGTCTAGGGAGCAATCAGCCCCAGCATTTT. Protein: CASSPSLGSNQPQHF.

Notes on this clonotype: Being one base from a much bigger clone, this may be a read error. The J gene is TRBJ1-2, the V gene TRBV24-1; D possibly corresponds to TRBD1 (6 bases). With 3 bases removed from V and 6 bases from J, the gap between germline ends came to 16 bases. The germline V gene has CDR1 KGHDR and CDR2 SFDVKD. The CDR3 contains 15 residues. CDR3 loop: CATSDAAQGSHGYTF. The CDR3 nucleotides are TGTGCCACCAGTGATGCAGCTCAGGGGTCCCATGGCTACACCTTC.

The chain couples TRBV10-3 to TRBJ1-2; 7 nucleotides align to TRBD1. V lost 2 bases to trimming and J lost 8 bases; unmatched junction nucleotides: 11. Germline loops: CDR1 ENHRY, CDR2 SYGVKD. CDR3 length: 15 residues. CDR3 coding DNA: TGTGCCATCAGTGAGGTCCCCGACAGGGTTGGCGGCTACACCTTC. The encoded protein is CAISEVPDRVGGYTF.

The rearrangement links TRBV20-1 to TRBJ2-7; D remains ambiguous. Trimming stripped 5 bases from V and 2 bases from J, with 10 bases between. In germline, CDR1 is DFQATT, CDR2 SNEGSKA (reference sequence). The CDR3 extends over 12 amino acids. CDR3 amino acids: CSAGRSTYEQYF. The CDR3 DNA sequence: TGCAGTGCTGGCAGGAGCACCTACGAGCAGTACTTC.

This clonotype was counted only a few times. V and J are TRBV18 and TRBJ2-2; D gene ambiguous. The CDR3 totals 16 residues. Germline CDR1 and CDR2: KGHSH and LQKENI. V was trimmed by 6 bases and J by 6 bases, leaving 20 bases between them. CDR3 bases: TGTGCCAGCTCGCCAGTCCCGGTTTTGAAGTCCGGGGAGCTGTTTTTT. This codes for CASSPVPVLKSGELFF.

This clonotype was detected many times. V gene TRBV2 combines with J gene TRBJ2-1; D ambiguous. The V gene's germline CDR1 is SNHLY and CDR2 FYNNEI. This CDR3 contains 14 residues. Trimming left V 7 bases short and J 0 bases short, with 10 bases between. The CDR3 is CASNSKTSYNEQFF. The CDR3 DNA reads TGTGCCAGCAACTCGAAAACCTCCTACAATGAGCAGTTCTTC.

The table lists this clonotype with many counts. V is TRBV5-1 and J is TRBJ2-2; 7 bases match TRBD1. Per the germline V gene, CDR1 is SGHRS and CDR2 is YFSETQ. With 6 bases clipped from V and 5 bases from J, the junction kept 16 bases outside the gene matches. The CDR3 contains 17 residues. CDR3 in DNA: TGCGCCAGCACCCCATCGGCAGGGGGAGTTGGAACCGGGGAGCTGTTTTTT. The encoded protein is CASTPSAGGVGTGELFF.

This chain joins TRBV14 and TRBJ2-6, with a tentative D call TRBD2 (5 bases). The CDR3 is 17 amino acids. V was trimmed by 4 bases and J by 0 bases, leaving 13 bases between them. The germline V gene encodes CDR1 SGHDN and CDR2 FVKESK. CDR3 coding DNA: TGTGCCAGCAGCCCTCGGGGTTTCATCTCTGGGGCCAACGTCCTGACTTTC. It encodes CASSPRGFISGANVLTF.

This clonotype was seen many times. The rearrangement links TRBV3-1 to TRBJ1-4, with D maybe TRBD1 (5 bases). The CDR3 is made up of 15 amino acids. Trimming took off 4 bases at V and 5 bases at J, with 14 bases between the two ends. Germline CDR1 and CDR2: LGHDT and YNNKEL (reference sequence). CDR3 in amino acids: CASSLEQVSNEKLFF. The CDR3 nucleotides are TGTGCCAGCAGCCTTGAACAGGTCTCCAATGAAAAACTGTTTTTT.

This clonotype was counted at least ten times. The V gene is TRBV20-1, the J gene TRBJ2-5; weak D call: TRBD2 (6 bases). V lost 1 base, J lost 1 base, and 10 bases lay in between. Germline V CDR1 and CDR2: DFQATT, SNEGSKA (reference sequence). The CDR3 runs to 14 residues. The CDR3 nucleotides read TGCAGTGCTAGAGGCGGGACCACCCAAGAGACCCAGTACTTC. As protein: CSARGGTTQETQYF.

This clonotype was seen only a few times. This sequence joins TRBV7-3 and TRBJ2-2, with a possible D match to TRBD1 (6 bases). The germline gives CDR1 SGHTA, CDR2 FQGTGA. CDR3 length: 15 amino acids. With 5 bases removed from V and 3 bases from J, the gap between germline ends came to 13 bases. CDR3 in DNA: TGTGCCAGCAGCCCCCGGGACACCTACACCGGGGAGCTGTTTTTT. Its protein is CASSPRDTYTGELFF.

The rearrangement joins TRBV2 to TRBJ2-3, with 9 bases identical to TRBD1. With 5 bases clipped from V and 6 bases from J, the junction kept 9 bases outside the gene matches. Germline CDR1 is SNHLY and CDR2 is FYNNEI. The CDR3 is made up of 15 amino acids. As DNA, the CDR3 is TGTGCCAGCAGTAACCCGGGACAGGGATGGGATACGCAGTATTTT. This gives the protein CASSNPGQGWDTQYF.

The chain couples TRBV29-1 to TRBJ1-2, with 7 bases identical to TRBD1. The V gene's germline CDR1 is SQVTM and CDR2 ANQGSEA. J lost 6 bases, V lost 6 bases, and 10 bases had no gene match. This CDR3 comprises 13 residues. The CDR3 loop is CSVRRQGRDGYTF. Here the CDR3 DNA reads TGCAGCGTCCGGAGACAGGGTAGGGATGGCTACACCTTC.

About this clonotype itself: This may be a read error: a much more frequent sequence differs by one nucleotide. Given the absence of the conserved phenylalanine or tryptophan at the CDR3 end, a read error is likely. This rearrangement joins TRBV3-1 to TRBJ1-2; D gene ambiguous. V was cut by 5 bases and J by 6 bases, with 19 bases left in between. Germline lookup yields CDR1 LGHDT and CDR2 YNNKEL (reference sequence). This CDR3 is 15 amino acids long. The CDR3 loop reads CASSYWTRGVNGYTL. CDR3 DNA sequence: TGTGCCAGCAGCTATTGGACGAGAGGAGTGAATGGCTACACCCTC.

This clonotype was detected many times. This chain connects TRBV12-3 or TRBV12-4 to TRBJ1-1; D gene ambiguous. V lost 7 bases to trimming and J lost 11 bases, with 11 bases between them. CDR3 length: 10 amino acids. The CDR3 bases are TGTGCCAGCATAGAGGTTACGGCTTTCTTT. Its translation: CASIEVTAFF.